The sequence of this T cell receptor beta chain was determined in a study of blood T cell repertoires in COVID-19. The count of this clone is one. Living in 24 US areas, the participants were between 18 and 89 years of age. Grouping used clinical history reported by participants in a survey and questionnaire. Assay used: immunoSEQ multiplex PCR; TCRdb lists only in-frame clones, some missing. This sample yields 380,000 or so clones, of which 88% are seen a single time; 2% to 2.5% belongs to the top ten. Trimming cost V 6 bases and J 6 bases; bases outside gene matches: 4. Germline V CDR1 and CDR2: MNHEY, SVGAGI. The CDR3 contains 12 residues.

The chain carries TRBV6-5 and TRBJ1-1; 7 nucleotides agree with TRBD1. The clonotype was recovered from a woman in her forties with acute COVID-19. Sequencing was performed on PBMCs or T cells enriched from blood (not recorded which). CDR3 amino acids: CASRIDRAEAFF. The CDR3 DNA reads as TGTGCCAGCAGAATCGACAGGGCTGAAGCTTTCTTT.